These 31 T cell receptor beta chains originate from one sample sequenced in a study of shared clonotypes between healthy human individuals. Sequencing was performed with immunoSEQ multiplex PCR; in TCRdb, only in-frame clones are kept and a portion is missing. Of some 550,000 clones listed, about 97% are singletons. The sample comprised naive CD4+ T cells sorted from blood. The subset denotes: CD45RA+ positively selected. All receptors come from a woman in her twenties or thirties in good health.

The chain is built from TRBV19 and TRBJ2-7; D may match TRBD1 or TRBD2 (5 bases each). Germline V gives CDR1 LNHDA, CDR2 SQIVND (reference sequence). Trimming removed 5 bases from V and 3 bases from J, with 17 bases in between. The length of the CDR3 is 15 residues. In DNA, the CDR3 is TGTGCCAGTAGTTCTCTTGGACAAGGACTCTACGAGCAGTACTTC. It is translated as CASSSLGQGLYEQYF.

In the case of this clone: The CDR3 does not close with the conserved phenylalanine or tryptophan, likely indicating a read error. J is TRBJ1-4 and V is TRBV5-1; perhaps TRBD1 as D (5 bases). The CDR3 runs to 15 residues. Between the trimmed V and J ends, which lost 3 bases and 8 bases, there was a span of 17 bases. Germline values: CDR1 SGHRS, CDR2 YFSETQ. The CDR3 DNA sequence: TGCGCCAGCAGCTACGCTGGGGCCGAGGAAGAAAAACTGTTTCTT. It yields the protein CASSYAGAEEEKLFL.

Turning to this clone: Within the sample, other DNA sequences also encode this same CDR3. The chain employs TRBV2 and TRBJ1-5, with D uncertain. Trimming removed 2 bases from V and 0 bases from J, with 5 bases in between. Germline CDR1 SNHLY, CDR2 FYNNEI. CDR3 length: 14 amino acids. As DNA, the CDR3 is TGTGCCAGCAGTGAAAACTATAGCAATCAGCCCCAGCATTTT. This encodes CASSENYSNQPQHF. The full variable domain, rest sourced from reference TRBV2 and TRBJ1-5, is EPEVTQTPSHQVTQMGQEVILRCVPISNHLYFYWYRQILGQKVEFLVSFYNNEISEKSEIFDDQFSVERPDGSNFTLKIRSTKLEDSAMYFCASSENYSNQPQHFGDGTRLSIL.

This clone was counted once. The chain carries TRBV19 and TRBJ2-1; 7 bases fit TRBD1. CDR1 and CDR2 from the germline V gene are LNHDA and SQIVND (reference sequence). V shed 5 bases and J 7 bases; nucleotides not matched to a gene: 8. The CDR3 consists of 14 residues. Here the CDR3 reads CASSVTSGGNEQFF. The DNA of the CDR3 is TGTGCCAGTAGTGTTACCTCAGGGGGTAATGAGCAGTTCTTC.

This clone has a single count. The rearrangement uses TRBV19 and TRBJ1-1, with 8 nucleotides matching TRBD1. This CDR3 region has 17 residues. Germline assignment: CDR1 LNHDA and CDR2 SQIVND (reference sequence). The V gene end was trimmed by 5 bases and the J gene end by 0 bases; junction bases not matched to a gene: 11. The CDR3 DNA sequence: TGTGCCAGTAGTCCCTCTAAGGCAGGGGGCATGAACACTGAAGCTTTCTTT. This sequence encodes CASSPSKAGGMNTEAFF.

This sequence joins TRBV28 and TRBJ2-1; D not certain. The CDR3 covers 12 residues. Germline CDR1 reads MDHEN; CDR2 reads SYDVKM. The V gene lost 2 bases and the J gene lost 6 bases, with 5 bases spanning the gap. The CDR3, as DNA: TGTGCCAGCAGTTTAAACCGCAATGAGCAGTTCTTC. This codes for CASSLNRNEQFF.

The CDR3 DNA follows: TGCGCCAGCAGTCAAAGGAGGGCTAGCGGCCTCACAGATACGCAGTATTTT. It codes for CASSQRRASGLTDTQYF. V usage is TRBV4-1 and J usage is TRBJ2-3; TRBD2 aligns across 7 bases. Losses at the gene ends were 6 bases for V and 2 bases for J; bases not matched to a gene: 14. CDR1 and CDR2 from the germline V gene are MGHRA and YSYEKL. There are 17 residues in the CDR3.

The CDR3 DNA follows: TGTGCCAGCAAAGGGACTAGCGGGAGGACGGCTTACGAGCAGTACTTC. This sequence encodes CASKGTSGRTAYEQYF. The J gene is TRBJ2-7, the V gene TRBV2; TRBD2 agrees at 15 bases. V trimming: 7 bases; J trimming: 4 bases; junction bases outside the gene matches: 8. The CDR3 extends over 16 amino acids. The V gene's germline CDR1 is SNHLY and CDR2 FYNNEI.

In DNA, the CDR3 is TGTGCCAGCAGCCGGGGCAGGGAGAACACTGAAGCTTTCTTT. This encodes CASSRGRENTEAFF. The chain recombines TRBV28 with TRBJ1-1; a possible D gene is TRBD1 (5 bases). The CDR3 has 14 amino acids. Trimming removed 6 bases from V and 1 base from J, with 12 bases in between. Germline-derived CDR1 and CDR2 are MDHEN and SYDVKM. Drawing the rest from reference TRBV28 and TRBJ1-1, the complete variable domain is DVKVTQSSRYLVKRTGEKVFLECVQDMDHENMFWYRQDPGLGLRLIYFSYDVKMKEKGDIPEGYSVSREKKERFSLILESASTNQTSMYLCASSRGRENTEAFFGQGTRLTVV.

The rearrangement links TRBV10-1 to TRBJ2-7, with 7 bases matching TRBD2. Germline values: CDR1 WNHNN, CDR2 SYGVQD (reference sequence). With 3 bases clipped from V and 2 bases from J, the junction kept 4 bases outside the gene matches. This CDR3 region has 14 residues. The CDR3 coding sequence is TGCGCCAGCAGTGATAGCGGGTGGCCCTACGAGCAGTACTTC. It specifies CASSDSGWPYEQYF.

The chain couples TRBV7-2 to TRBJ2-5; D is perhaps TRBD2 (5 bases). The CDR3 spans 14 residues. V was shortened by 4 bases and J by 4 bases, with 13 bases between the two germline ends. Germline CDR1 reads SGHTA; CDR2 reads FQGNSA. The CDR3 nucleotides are TGTGCCAGCAGCTCAGCTGGGAGAAGAGAGACCCAGTACTTC. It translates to CASSSAGRRETQYF.

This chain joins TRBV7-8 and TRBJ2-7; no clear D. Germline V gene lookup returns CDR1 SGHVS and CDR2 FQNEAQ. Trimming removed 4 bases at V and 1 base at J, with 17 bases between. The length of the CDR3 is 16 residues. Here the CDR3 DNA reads TGTGCCAGCAGCTCCTACGGTTCGGGCACGTCCTACGAGCAGTACTTC. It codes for CASSSYGSGTSYEQYF.

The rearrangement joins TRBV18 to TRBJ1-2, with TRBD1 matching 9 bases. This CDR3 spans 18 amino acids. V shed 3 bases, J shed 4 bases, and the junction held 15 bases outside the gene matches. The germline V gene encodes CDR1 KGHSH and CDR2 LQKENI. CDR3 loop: CASSPTVLGTGFGYGYTF. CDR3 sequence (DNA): TGTGCCAGCTCACCCACCGTACTCGGGACAGGGTTCGGCTATGGCTACACCTTC. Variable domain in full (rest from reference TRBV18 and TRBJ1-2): NAGVMQNPRHLVRRRGQEARLRCSPMKGHSHVYWYRQLPEEGLKFMVYLQKENIIDESGMPKERFSAEFPKEGPSILRIQQVVRGDSAAYFCASSPTVLGTGFGYGYTFGSGTRLTVV.

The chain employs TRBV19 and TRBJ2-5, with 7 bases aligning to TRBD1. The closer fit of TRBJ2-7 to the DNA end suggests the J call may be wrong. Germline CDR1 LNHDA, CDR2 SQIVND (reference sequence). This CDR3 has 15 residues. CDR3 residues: CASRIRDSPTTEQYF. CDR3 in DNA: TGTGCCAGTAGAATCCGGGACAGTCCTACTACCGAGCAGTACTTC.

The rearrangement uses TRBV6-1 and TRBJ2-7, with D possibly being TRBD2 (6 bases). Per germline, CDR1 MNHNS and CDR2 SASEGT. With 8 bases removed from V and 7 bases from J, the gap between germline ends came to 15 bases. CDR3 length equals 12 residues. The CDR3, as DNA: TGTGCCAGCCACCTTGGGGCGGGGGAGCAGTACTTC. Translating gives CASHLGAGEQYF.

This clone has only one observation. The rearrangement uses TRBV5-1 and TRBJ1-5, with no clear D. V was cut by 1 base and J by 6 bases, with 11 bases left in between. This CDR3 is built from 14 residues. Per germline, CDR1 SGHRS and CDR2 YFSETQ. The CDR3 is CASSLSGGSQPQHF. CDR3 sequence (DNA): TGCGCCAGCAGCTTGTCAGGAGGTAGTCAGCCCCAGCATTTT.

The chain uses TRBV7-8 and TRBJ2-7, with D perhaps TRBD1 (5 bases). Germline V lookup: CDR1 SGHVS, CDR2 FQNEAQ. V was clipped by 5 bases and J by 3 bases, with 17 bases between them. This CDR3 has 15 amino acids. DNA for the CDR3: TGTGCCAGCAGCCCACTATCCAGGGATAGCTACGAGCAGTACTTC. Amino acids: CASSPLSRDSYEQYF.

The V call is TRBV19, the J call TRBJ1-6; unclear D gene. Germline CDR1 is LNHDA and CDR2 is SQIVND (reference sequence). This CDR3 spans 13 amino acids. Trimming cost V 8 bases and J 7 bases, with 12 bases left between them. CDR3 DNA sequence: TGTGCCAGTGGCCGGACTCGGAATTCACCCCTCCACTTT. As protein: CASGRTRNSPLHF.

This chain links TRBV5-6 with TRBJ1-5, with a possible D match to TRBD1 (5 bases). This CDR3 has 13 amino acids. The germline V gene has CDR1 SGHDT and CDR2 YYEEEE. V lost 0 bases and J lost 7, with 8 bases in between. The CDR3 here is CASSLGGEQPQHF. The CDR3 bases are TGTGCCAGCAGCTTGGGGGGGGAGCAGCCCCAGCATTTT.

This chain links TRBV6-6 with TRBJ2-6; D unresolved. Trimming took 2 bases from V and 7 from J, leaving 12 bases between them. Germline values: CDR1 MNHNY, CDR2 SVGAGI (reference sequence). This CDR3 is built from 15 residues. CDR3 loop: CASSYGNVGANVLTF. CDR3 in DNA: TGTGCCAGCAGTTACGGGAACGTGGGAGCCAACGTCCTGACTTTC.

The CDR3 here is CASSFVVGGGTEAFF. In DNA, the CDR3 is TGTGCCAGCAGCTTCGTTGTCGGGGGTGGCACTGAAGCTTTCTTT. The V and J genes are TRBV7-6 and TRBJ1-1; possibly TRBD1 for D (5 bases). Germline lookup yields CDR1 SGHVS and CDR2 FNYEAQ. Trimming stripped 3 bases from V and 4 bases from J, with 15 bases between. The CDR3 runs to 15 residues.

The CDR3 nucleotides are TGTGCCAGCAGCATCCCTCTAGCGGGGACCGGGGAGCTGTTTTTT. Amino acids: CASSIPLAGTGELFF. V and J are TRBV7-2 and TRBJ2-2; 9 positions match TRBD2. Germline V CDR1 and CDR2: SGHTA, FQGNSA. The length of the CDR3 is 15 residues. V was pared by 5 bases and J by 5 bases, with 6 bases of the junction left unmatched.

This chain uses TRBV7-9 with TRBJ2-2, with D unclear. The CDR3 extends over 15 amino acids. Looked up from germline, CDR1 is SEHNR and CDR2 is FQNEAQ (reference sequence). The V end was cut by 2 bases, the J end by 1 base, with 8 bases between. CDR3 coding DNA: TGTGCCAGCAGCTTATCACAGCTGAACACCGGGGAGCTGTTTTTT. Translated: CASSLSQLNTGELFF.

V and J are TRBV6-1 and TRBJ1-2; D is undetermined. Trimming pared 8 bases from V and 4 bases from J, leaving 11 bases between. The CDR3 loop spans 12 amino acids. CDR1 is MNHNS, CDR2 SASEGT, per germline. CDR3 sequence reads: CASWRGLYGYTF. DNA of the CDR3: TGTGCCAGCTGGAGAGGGCTCTATGGCTACACCTTC.

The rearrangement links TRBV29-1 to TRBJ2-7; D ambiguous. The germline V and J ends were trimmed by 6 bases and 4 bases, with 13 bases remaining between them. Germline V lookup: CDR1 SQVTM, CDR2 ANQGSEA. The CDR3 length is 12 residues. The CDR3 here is CSVGPFGYEQYF. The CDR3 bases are TGCAGCGTCGGACCCTTCGGGTACGAGCAGTACTTC.

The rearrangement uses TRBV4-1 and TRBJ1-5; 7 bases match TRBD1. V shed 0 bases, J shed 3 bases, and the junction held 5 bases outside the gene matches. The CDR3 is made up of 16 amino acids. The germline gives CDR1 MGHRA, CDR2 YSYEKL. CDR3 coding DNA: TGCGCCAGCAGCCAAGATTCGACAGGGAACAATCAGCCCCAGCATTTT. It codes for CASSQDSTGNNQPQHF.

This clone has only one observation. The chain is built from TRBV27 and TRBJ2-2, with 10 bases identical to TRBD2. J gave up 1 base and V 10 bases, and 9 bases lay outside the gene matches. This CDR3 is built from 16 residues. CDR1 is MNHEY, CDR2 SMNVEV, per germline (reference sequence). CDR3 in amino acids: CATQTSGLLNTGELFF. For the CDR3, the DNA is TGTGCCACACAGACTAGCGGGCTTTTGAACACCGGGGAGCTGTTTTTT.

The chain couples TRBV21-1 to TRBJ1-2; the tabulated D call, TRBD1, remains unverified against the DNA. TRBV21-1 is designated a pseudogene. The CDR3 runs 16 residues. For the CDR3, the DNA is TGTGCCAGCAGCAAAGTGCAGGGGCCGGATGACTATGGCTACACCTTC. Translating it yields CASSKVQGPDDYGYTF.

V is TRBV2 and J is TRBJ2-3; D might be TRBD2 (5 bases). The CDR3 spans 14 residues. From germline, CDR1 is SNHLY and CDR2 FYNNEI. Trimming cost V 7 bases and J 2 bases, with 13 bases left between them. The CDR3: CASKIPGNTDTQYF. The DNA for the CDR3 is TGTGCCAGCAAAATCCCCGGGAACACAGATACGCAGTATTTT.

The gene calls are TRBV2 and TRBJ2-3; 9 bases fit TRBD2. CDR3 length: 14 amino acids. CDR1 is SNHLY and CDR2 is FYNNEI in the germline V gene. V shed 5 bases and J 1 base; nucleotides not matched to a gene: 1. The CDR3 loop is CASSRTSGTDTQYF. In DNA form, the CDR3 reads TGTGCCAGCAGTCGGACTAGCGGCACAGATACGCAGTATTTT.

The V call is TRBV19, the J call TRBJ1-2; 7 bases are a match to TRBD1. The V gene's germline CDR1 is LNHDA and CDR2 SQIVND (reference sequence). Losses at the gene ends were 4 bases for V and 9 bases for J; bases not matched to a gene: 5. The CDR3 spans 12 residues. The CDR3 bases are TGTGCCAGTAGTACAGGGGGAGATCGCTACACCTTC. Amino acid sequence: CASSTGGDRYTF.